This is a list of T cell receptor beta chains from one sample in a study of blood T cell repertoires in COVID-19. Profiled with immunoSEQ multiplex PCR; TCRdb holds only in-frame clones, not every one. The sample yields tens of thousands of clones, about nine tenths seen once. The sequenced sample consisted of peripheral blood. The receptors derive from a man between 18 and 35 years old with COVID-19, enrolled during active disease. Both conserved end residues are part of each CDR3. Fields, in order: J gene, clone size, V gene, D gene, CDR3 DNA, CDR3 protein. A D gene is named only where the DNA matches it firmly. Size values are once, few and many counts, or a class for expanded clones, and some rows have none.

>TRBJ2-1|-|TRBV4-2|TRBD2
TGTGCCAGCAGCCAAGGGACTAGCTACAATGAGCAGTTCTTC
CASSQGTSYNEQFF
>TRBJ2-2|-|TRBV7-9|-
TGTGCCAGCAGCTTAGAGGGGCGGGAGCTGTTTTTT
CASSLEGRELFF
>TRBJ2-7|-|TRBV5-4|-
TGTGCCAGCAGCCCACCGGACAGACCCTACGAGCAGTACTTC
CASSPPDRPYEQYF
>TRBJ2-7|-|TRBV10-1|TRBD2
TGCGCCAGCAGAACCGTGACTAGCGGGAACTCCTACGAGCAGTACTTC
CASRTVTSGNSYEQYF
>TRBJ2-1|-|TRBV6-6|TRBD2
TGTGCCAGCAGGGGCGGACTAGCGGCGTACAATGAGCAGTTCTTC
CASRGGLAAYNEQFF
>TRBJ2-5|few|TRBV6-5|-
TGTGCCAGCAGTTACGGGTCCTCGGGAGAGACCCAGTACTTC
CASSYGSSGETQYF
>TRBJ2-7|-|TRBV5-6|TRBD1
TGTGCCAGCAGCGAGGGGACAGCCAACTACGAGCAGTACTTC
CASSEGTANYEQYF
>TRBJ2-7|many|TRBV19|-
TGTGCCAGTAGGGAGACCTCAAGTACCTACGAGCAGTACTTC
CASRETSSTYEQYF
>TRBJ1-2|-|TRBV5-4|-
TGTGCCAGCAGCCCGGAGGTGGTGGACTATGGCTACACCTTC
CASSPEVVDYGYTF
>TRBJ1-2|-|TRBV9|TRBD1
TGTGCCAGCAGCCCCCTTACAGGGGTCGGCTACACCTTC
CASSPLTGVGYTF
>TRBJ2-6|-|TRBV13|TRBD2
TGTGCCAGCAGCTTAGGGTCCCCTAGCGGGAGCTTTTCTGGGGCCAACGTCCTGACTTTC
CASSLGSPSGSFSGANVLTF
>TRBJ1-2|-|TRBV27|-
TGTGCCAGCAGTGAAAACACGGGAAACTATGGCTACACCTTC
CASSENTGNYGYTF
>TRBJ2-1|-|TRBV19|TRBD2
TGTGCCAGTAGTTACAAACCGCCCGTCGGCGGGGGTAGAGATGAGCAGTTCTTC
CASSYKPPVGGGRDEQFF
>TRBJ2-3|-|TRBV4-1|-
TGCGCCAGCAGCCAAGGGCACACAGATACGCAGTATTTT
CASSQGHTDTQYF
>TRBJ2-2|-|TRBV5-4|-
TGTGCCAGCAGCTTGAGCCTAGCGAGAAACACCGGGGAGCTGTTTTTT
CASSLSLARNTGELFF
>TRBJ1-1|-|TRBV12-5|-
TGTGCTAGTGGTTTCTCAGGGGACACTGAAGCTTTCTTT
CASGFSGDTEAFF
>TRBJ1-2|-|TRBV7-2|TRBD1
TGTGCCAGCAGCCTTCTTTCAGGGGGCTTTGACTATGGCTACACCTTC
CASSLLSGGFDYGYTF
>TRBJ1-1|-|TRBV3-1/TRBV3-2|-
TGTGCCAGCAGTTTTCAGGACACTGAAGCTTTCTTT
CASSFQDTEAFF
>TRBJ1-2|-|TRBV9|TRBD1
TGTGCCAGCAGCGCGACGGGACAGGGGTACTATGGCTACACCTTC
CASSATGQGYYGYTF
>TRBJ2-7|-|TRBV24-1|TRBD1
TGTGCCACCAGTGAAGGACAGGGGTACGAGCAGTACTTC
CATSEGQGYEQYF
>TRBJ2-2|-|TRBV5-4|TRBD2
TGTGCCAGCAGCTTGAACCAGCGGGAGAACACCGGGGAGCTGTTTTTT
CASSLNQRENTGELFF
>TRBJ1-5|-|TRBV11-2|-
TGTGCCAGCAGCTTAGAGAGGAATCAGCCCCAGCATTTT
CASSLERNQPQHF
>TRBJ2-1|-|TRBV28|-
TGTGCCAGCAGTTTAGGGGGGGCTCCATCCAATGAGCAGTTCTTC
CASSLGGAPSNEQFF
>TRBJ2-7|-|TRBV11-3|-
TGTGCCAGCAGCTTAGATCTTACCTACGAGCAGTACTTC
CASSLDLTYEQYF
>TRBJ1-5|once|TRBV7-9|TRBD1
TGTGCCAGCAGCTCTCAGGGGGATCAGCCCCAGCATTTT
CASSSQGDQPQHF
>TRBJ1-5|-|TRBV15|-
TGTGCCACCAGCACAAGGGAACAGGGCCGTGGACGGGGCAGCAATCAGCCCCAGCATTTT
CATSTREQGRGRGSNQPQHF
>TRBJ2-7|-|TRBV5-4|-
TGTGCCAGCGGGGCCGGGCTCGAGCAGTACTTC
CASGAGLEQYF
>TRBJ2-3|-|TRBV6-2/TRBV6-3|TRBD2
TGTGCCAGCAGTTACATTAGCGGGAGAGCGGATACGCAGTATTTT
CASSYISGRADTQYF
>TRBJ1-1|-|TRBV5-6|-
TGTGCCAGCAGCTCGGGGAACACTGAAGCTTTCTTT
CASSSGNTEAFF
>TRBJ2-3|-|TRBV12-5|TRBD1
TGTGCTAGTGGTTCCGGGACAGGGGGCTCGGATACGCAGTATTTT
CASGSGTGGSDTQYF
>TRBJ2-7|-|TRBV30|-
TGTGCCTGGAGTGTGGGGCGGTCCTACGAGCAGTACTTC
CAWSVGRSYEQYF
>TRBJ2-2|-|TRBV11-2|TRBD1
TGTGCCAGCAGCTTAAGGACAGGGACCGGGGAGCTGTTTTTT
CASSLRTGTGELFF
>TRBJ1-5|-|TRBV6-5|-
TGTGCCAGCAGTTACAGTCCCGGGAGCAATCAGCCCCAGCATTTT
CASSYSPGSNQPQHF
>TRBJ1-2|once|TRBV3-1/TRBV3-2|-
TGTGCCAGCAGCCCCCTACAGGGAAACTATGGCTACACCTTC
CASSPLQGNYGYTF
>TRBJ2-1|-|TRBV5-6|-
TGTGCCAGCAGCTTGGCGCCCGGACTACTATACAATGAGCAGTTCTTC
CASSLAPGLLYNEQFF
>TRBJ2-7|-|TRBV12-3/TRBV12-4|-
TGTGCCAGCAGTCGAGCGGCCTACTACGAGCAGTACTTC
CASSRAAYYEQYF
>TRBJ2-2|-|TRBV27|TRBD1
TGTGCCAGCAGTAACCAGGGGGCCGGCGGGGAGCTGTTTTTT
CASSNQGAGGELFF
>TRBJ2-7|-|TRBV7-6|-
TGTGCCAGCAGCTTAGCGAGCAGGGGACCTCCGGGCGAGCAGTACTTC
CASSLASRGPPGEQYF
>TRBJ1-5|-|TRBV6-4|-
TGTGCCTCTTGGGGCGCTGGGAGCAATCAGCCCCAGCATTTT
CASWGAGSNQPQHF
>TRBJ1-1|-|TRBV28|-
TGTGCCAGCAGTATGACAGTTAGGGCTGAAGCTTTCTTT
CASSMTVRAEAFF
>TRBJ2-7|-|TRBV19|TRBD1
TGTGCCAGTTCTCAACAGGGGGCTCGCTACGAGCAGTACTTC
CASSQQGARYEQYF
>TRBJ2-7|-|TRBV9|-
TGTGCCAGCAGCGTAGAACTCGGGCAGGGCTACGAGCAGTACTTC
CASSVELGQGYEQYF
>TRBJ2-5|-|TRBV5-1|TRBD1
TGCGCCAGCAGCTTTAGACAGGGTTACCAAGAGACCCAGTACTTC
CASSFRQGYQETQYF